The entry below gives a single T cell receptor beta chain sequence along with its context. Its matching antigen is unknown. The data belong to a study of cytomegalovirus exposure and HLA in healthy donors. Study overall: In a later analysis, the 120 or so validation repertoires were reported to have used the same platform as the 666 first-cohort repertoires. Study-wide findings and caveats: Both high specificity and high sensitivity reportedly marked the classifier's diagnosis of cytomegalovirus status. Testing in vitro showed a few CMV-associated chains specific for CMV antigens.

Deletions cut 2 bases from V and 5 bases from J, with 9 bases between. The CDR3 extends over 14 amino acids. The germline CDR1 and CDR2 sequences are SNHLY and FYNNEI. Generated by immunoSEQ multiplex PCR, the TCRdb table keeps only in-frame clones and is missing some. Counted here are over 100,000 clones, about 95% occurring once; the ten biggest clones make up 0.89%. The V call is TRBV2, the J call TRBJ2-2; D is uncertain. The receptor was isolated from a young woman in good health and CMV-seronegative. The sample comprised PBMCs. The CDR3 loop is CASSEQFGTGELFF. The CDR3, as DNA: TGTGCCAGCAGTGAACAGTTCGGGACCGGGGAGCTGTTTTTT.